The TCR beta chain described here comes from a study of blood T cell repertoires in COVID-19. Germline V CDR1 and CDR2: LNHDA, SQIVND (reference sequence). The CDR3 loop spans 15 amino acids. J lost 4 bases, V lost 3 bases, and 5 bases had no gene match. Original handling: Reference gene primer amplification in the assay estimated nucleated cell counts. Clones were read by immunoSEQ multiplex PCR, and TCRdb kept only the in-frame ones, dropping some. Clone size and V and J calls were adopted from that table, with D and trimming inferred from the DNA. The sample carries 160,000 or so clones, roughly nine tenths recorded once.

The sample comprised peripheral blood. This chain links TRBV19 with TRBJ2-1, with 8 bases identical to TRBD2. The TCR comes from a man aged 60-69 years with active or convalescent COVID-19. This CDR3 is CASSMGRGAYNEQFF. CDR3 nucleotides: TGTGCCAGTAGTATGGGGCGGGGGGCTTACAATGAGCAGTTCTTC.